This T cell receptor beta chain was observed in a study of T-cell memory formation after mild COVID-19. Study-wide points: Specificity for SARS-CoV-2 was not confirmed among the second-wave clones peaking on day 37.

TCRdb processed the 5' RACE reads anew with MiXCR; each CDR3 protein has one entry. The table records about 290,000 distinct CDR3 sequences, 15% to 20% of them present only once. This CDR3 has 16 amino acids. Germline V lookup: CDR1 SGDLS, CDR2 YYNGEE. V shed 0 bases, J shed 7 bases, and the junction held 9 bases outside the gene matches. Details on this clonotype: Antigen unknown.

The sequenced sample was PBMCs or a T cell subset sorted from them (not recorded which). This chain links TRBV9 with TRBJ1-4, with 7 bases fitting TRBD1. The source of this sequence is a man younger than 35 who had mild COVID-19 (a few samples of this study predate the infection). Cell type and time point are not known. CDR3: CASSVGPGDRSEKLFF. DNA of the CDR3: TGTGCCAGCAGCGTAGGGCCAGGGGACAGATCTGAAAAACTGTTTTTT.